Below, 2 T cell receptor beta chains from the same sample are listed, as sequenced in a study of STAT5B mutations in CD4+ large granular lymphocyte leukemia. Clones were read by immunoSEQ multiplex PCR, and TCRdb kept only the in-frame ones, dropping some. This table has approximately 32,000 clones, approximately 90% appearing once. The sequenced sample was CD4+ T cells from blood buffy coats. These TCRs come from a human donor in good health.

This rearrangement joins TRBV18 to TRBJ1-1; D ambiguous. CDR3 size: 15 residues. V was shortened by 2 bases and J by 5 bases, with 15 bases between the two germline ends. Germline V gene lookup returns CDR1 KGHSH and CDR2 LQKENI. CDR3 in DNA: TGTGCCAGCTCACCATCGCCCCGATCAGAAACTGAAGCTTTCTTT. The encoded protein is CASSPSPRSETEAFF.

The V gene is TRBV6-5, the J gene TRBJ1-1, with TRBD1 as a possible D gene (5 bases). V lost 4 bases, J lost 6 bases, and 9 bases lay in between. Germline values: CDR1 MNHEY, CDR2 SVGAGI. This CDR3 is 12 amino acids long. The CDR3 protein is CASSFRGPEAFF. CDR3 nucleotide sequence: TGTGCCAGCAGTTTTAGGGGCCCTGAAGCTTTCTTT.